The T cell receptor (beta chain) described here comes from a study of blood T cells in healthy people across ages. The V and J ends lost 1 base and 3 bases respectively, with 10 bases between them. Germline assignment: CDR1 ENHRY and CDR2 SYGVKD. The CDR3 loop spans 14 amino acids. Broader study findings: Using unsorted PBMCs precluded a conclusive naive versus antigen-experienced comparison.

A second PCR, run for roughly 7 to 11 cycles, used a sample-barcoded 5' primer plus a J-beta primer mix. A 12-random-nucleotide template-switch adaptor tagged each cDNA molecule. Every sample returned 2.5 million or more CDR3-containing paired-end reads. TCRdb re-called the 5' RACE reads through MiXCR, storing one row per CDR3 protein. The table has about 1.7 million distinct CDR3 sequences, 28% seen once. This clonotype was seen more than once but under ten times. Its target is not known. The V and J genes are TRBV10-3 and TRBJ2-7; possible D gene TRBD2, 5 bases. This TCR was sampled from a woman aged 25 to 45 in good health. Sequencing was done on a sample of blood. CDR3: CAISELGAYYEQYF. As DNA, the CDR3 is TGTGCCATCAGTGAGTTGGGAGCCTACTACGAGCAGTACTTC.